The 15 T cell receptor beta chains in this list originate from one sample, sequenced in a study of T-cell reconstitution after alpha-beta-depleted transplantation in children. The TCRbeta library was prepared with unique molecular identifiers. TCRdb called the PCR reads again in MiXCR, with one record for every CDR3 protein. There are roughly 180,000 distinct CDR3 sequences in the sample; 11% occur only once, and around 13% lies in the top ten. The sample here was PBMCs, taken before TCRalphabeta/CD19-depleted stem cell transplant. The receptors originated from a boy between 2 and 15 years old with acute myeloid leukemia, due to receive a stem cell transplant.

The sample holds many counts of this clonotype. The V gene is TRBV18, the J gene TRBJ1-1; 8 nucleotides line up with TRBD1. CDR3 length: 14 amino acids. V lost 5 bases and J lost 6; bases outside the gene matches: 8. CDR1 is KGHSH, CDR2 LQKENI, per germline. As DNA, the CDR3 is TGTGCCAGCTCATTCCAGGACAGGGAGTCTGAAGCTTTCTTT. Its translation is CASSFQDRESEAFF. The complete variable domain, with remaining parts taken from reference TRBV18 and TRBJ1-1, reads NAGVMQNPRHLVRRRGQEARLRCSPMKGHSHVYWYRQLPEEGLKFMVYLQKENIIDESGMPKERFSAEFPKEGPSILRIQQVVRGDSAAYFCASSFQDRESEAFFGQGTRLTVV.

Concerning this clonotype itself: A much larger clone lies a single base off, so this may be a read error. The chain combines TRBV7-9 with TRBJ1-2; possibly TRBD1 for D (5 bases). Germline lookup yields CDR1 SEHNR and CDR2 FQNEAQ (reference sequence). CDR3 length: 16 residues. CDR3 DNA: TGTGCCGGCAGCATGGGGCCTATCGACAGAAACTATGGCTACACCTTC. As protein: CAGSMGPIDRNYGYTF.

This clonotype was counted a few times. This sequence joins TRBV28 and TRBJ2-5; 7 bases agree with TRBD1. The CDR3 covers 14 residues. J was trimmed by 5 bases and V by 6 bases; bases with no gene match: 9. Germline CDR1 is MDHEN and CDR2 is SYDVKM. DNA of the CDR3: TGTGCCAGCAGAAATCTACAGGGGACGGAGACCCAGTACTTC. This sequence encodes CASRNLQGTETQYF.

With regard to this clonotype: It may be a read error: a sequence one base away is much more abundant. The CDR3 loop is CNAREVADASGYTF. In DNA form, the CDR3 reads TGCAATGCTAGAGAGGTCGCAGACGCCTCTGGCTACACCTTC. The chain is built from TRBV20-1 and TRBJ1-2; D is unclear. The germline V gene encodes CDR1 DFQATT and CDR2 SNEGSKA (reference sequence). There are 14 residues in the CDR3.

The rearrangement joins TRBV11-2 to TRBJ2-7; D perhaps matches TRBD2 (5 bases). The germline gives CDR1 SGHAT, CDR2 FQNNGV. V was pared by 1 base and J by 6 bases, with 25 bases between. There are 18 residues in the CDR3. Here the CDR3 DNA reads TGTGCCAGCAGCTTAGGCCGTATGGTGCTTATTAGCGACGTCGAGCAGTACTTC. Translated: CASSLGRMVLISDVEQYF.

V gene TRBV20-1 combines with J gene TRBJ2-7; 9 nucleotides align to TRBD1. The CDR3 consists of 15 residues. V lost 1 base, J lost 6 bases, and 10 bases stayed unmatched. Germline loops: CDR1 DFQATT, CDR2 SNEGSKA (reference sequence). CDR3 coding DNA: TGCAGTGCTAGAGGCAACAGGGGGCGAGCGGTCGAGCAGTACTTC. Translated: CSARGNRGRAVEQYF.

This clonotype was observed at least ten times. The rearrangement uses TRBV4-1 and TRBJ2-7; D gene ambiguous. The CDR3 is made up of 14 amino acids. Germline lookup yields CDR1 MGHRA and CDR2 YSYEKL. The V gene lost 2 bases and the J gene lost 0 bases, with 8 bases spanning the gap. In DNA form, the CDR3 reads TGCGCCAGCAGCCAACTCACCTCCTCCTACGAGCAGTACTTC. As protein: CASSQLTSSYEQYF.

This clonotype was picked up many times. The chain uses TRBV29-1 and TRBJ2-1; D remains unclear. Germline V gene sequence: CDR1 SQVTM, CDR2 ANQGSEA. The CDR3 covers 12 residues. With 5 bases removed from V and 4 bases from J, the gap between germline ends came to 9 bases. Here the CDR3 DNA reads TGCAGCGTTCGGGTCGGATACAATGAGCAGTTCTTC. Encoded protein: CSVRVGYNEQFF.

This clonotype was counted ten times or more. The chain recombines TRBV18 with TRBJ1-1; D uncertain. Trimming shortened V by 6 bases and J by 13 bases, and 18 bases separated the two germline ends. The CDR3 has 12 amino acids. CDR1 and CDR2 from the germline V gene are KGHSH and LQKENI. The CDR3 loop is CASSLDPWEGFF. CDR3 DNA: TGTGCCAGCTCTCTAGACCCCTGGGAGGGTTTCTTT.

This clonotype was counted ten times or more. The V gene is TRBV12-3 or TRBV12-4, the J gene TRBJ2-7; no definite D call. The CDR3 contains 13 residues. V lost 6 bases and J lost 5, with 14 bases in between. This CDR3 is CASSLRKPNEQYF. CDR3 nucleotide sequence: TGTGCCAGCAGCCTGAGAAAACCCAACGAGCAGTACTTC.

This clonotype was observed many times. This chain uses TRBV15 with TRBJ1-1; D is undetermined. The CDR3 totals 14 residues. The V gene lost 5 bases and the J gene lost 3 bases, with 13 bases spanning the gap. CDR1 LNHNV and CDR2 YYDKDF come from the germline V gene (reference sequence). This CDR3 reads CATSPGVRDTEAFF. CDR3 sequence (DNA): TGTGCCACCAGCCCAGGTGTGAGGGACACTGAAGCTTTCTTT.

The sample holds a few counts of this clonotype. The chain recombines TRBV21-1 with TRBJ1-3. TRBV21-1 is listed as a pseudogene. CDR3 length: 12 residues. The CDR3 here is CASLKCGNTIYF. For the CDR3, the DNA is TGTGCCAGCCTAAAATGTGGAAACACCATATATTTT.

This clonotype occurred many times. The rearrangement joins TRBV12-3 or TRBV12-4 to TRBJ1-6, with 7 bases that match TRBD1. This CDR3 region has 14 residues. V gave up 5 bases and J gave up 7 bases; unmatched junction bases: 5. CDR3 loop: CASSPRGQNSPLHF. The CDR3 region has the DNA TGTGCCAGCAGTCCAAGGGGGCAGAATTCACCCCTCCACTTT.

The chain uses TRBV5-1 and TRBJ1-3; tentative D call: TRBD1 (5 bases). CDR1 and CDR2 from the germline V gene are SGHRS and YFSETQ. The CDR3 has 15 residues. V lost 0 bases and J 3 bases, leaving 10 bases between the germline ends. CDR3 region: CASSLDMGRGNTIYF. CDR3 nucleotides: TGCGCCAGCAGCTTGGATATGGGACGTGGAAACACCATATATTTT.

J is TRBJ2-4 and V is TRBV20-1, with TRBD2 as a possible D gene (6 bases). Germline CDR1 and CDR2: DFQATT and SNEGSKA (reference sequence). Trimming took 6 bases from V and 7 from J, leaving 16 bases between them. The CDR3 loop spans 13 amino acids. CDR3 sequence: CSAAESGLNIQYF. CDR3 nucleotides: TGCAGTGCCGCCGAATCGGGACTCAACATTCAGTACTTC.